This section outlines one T cell receptor (beta chain) sequence together with its context. Its cognate antigen is unknown. The record originates from a study of blood T cells in healthy people across ages. Notes on the study in general: Changes in expanded clonotypes were possibly confounded, as the CMV status of donors was unknown. Per million T cells, TCR beta diversity dropped roughly linearly as age increased.

Germline CDR1 is LGHDT and CDR2 is YNNKEL (reference sequence). This CDR3 has 15 amino acids. Primers used in a second PCR of about 6 to 11 cycles were a sample-barcoded 5' primer and a J-beta primer mix. Each cDNA molecule was tagged by a template-switch adaptor with 12 random nucleotides. From the 5' RACE reads, TCRdb called clonotypes with MiXCR, one entry per CDR3 protein. Counted here are approximately 800,000 distinct CDR3 sequences, about 56% occurring once; the ten biggest clones make up about a quarter. This chain joins TRBV3-1 and TRBJ2-5; no reliable D call. The DNA end lines up better with TRBJ2-1; the J call may be wrong. The sample comprised blood. The sequence derives from a man between 40 and 49 years old in good health. The chain's CDR3 is CASSQDPVRQETQFF. For the CDR3, the DNA is TGTGCCAGCAGCCAAGACCCCGTGCGGCAAGAGACCCAGTTCTTC.